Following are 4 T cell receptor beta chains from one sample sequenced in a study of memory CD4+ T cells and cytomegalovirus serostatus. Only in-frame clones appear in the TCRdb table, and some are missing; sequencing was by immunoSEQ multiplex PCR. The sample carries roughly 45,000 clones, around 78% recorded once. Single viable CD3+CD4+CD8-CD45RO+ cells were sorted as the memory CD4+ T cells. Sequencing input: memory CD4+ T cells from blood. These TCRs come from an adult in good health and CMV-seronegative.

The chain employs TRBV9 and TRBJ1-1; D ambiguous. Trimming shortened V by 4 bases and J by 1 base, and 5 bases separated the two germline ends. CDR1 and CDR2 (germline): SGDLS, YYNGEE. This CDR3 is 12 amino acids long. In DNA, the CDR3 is TGTGCCAGCAGCCCTTGGAACACTGAAGCTTTCTTT. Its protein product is CASSPWNTEAFF.

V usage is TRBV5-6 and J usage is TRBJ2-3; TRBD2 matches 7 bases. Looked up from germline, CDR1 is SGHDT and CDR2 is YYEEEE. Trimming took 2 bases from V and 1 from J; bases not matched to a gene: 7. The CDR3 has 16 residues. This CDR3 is CASSFVVGGGTDTQYF. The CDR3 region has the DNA TGTGCCAGCAGCTTCGTCGTGGGGGGGGGCACAGATACGCAGTATTTT.

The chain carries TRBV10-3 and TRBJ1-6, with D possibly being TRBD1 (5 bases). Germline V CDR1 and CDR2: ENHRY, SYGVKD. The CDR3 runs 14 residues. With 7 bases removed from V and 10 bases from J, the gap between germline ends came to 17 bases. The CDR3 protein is CAIKGHKEHSPLHF. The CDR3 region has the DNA TGTGCCATCAAGGGGCACAAGGAACACTCACCCCTCCACTTT.

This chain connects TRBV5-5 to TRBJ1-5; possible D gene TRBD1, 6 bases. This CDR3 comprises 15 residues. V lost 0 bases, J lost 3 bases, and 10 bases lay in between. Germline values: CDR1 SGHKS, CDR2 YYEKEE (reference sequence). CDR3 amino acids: CASSLGGGANQPQHF. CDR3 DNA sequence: TGTGCCAGCAGCTTGGGTGGGGGGGCCAATCAGCCCCAGCATTTT.